These T cell receptor beta chains were read from a single sample in a study of beta chain features in type 1 diabetes. TCRdb keeps only in-frame clones here, not all; method: immunoSEQ multiplex PCR. This table has more than 150,000 clones, about 13% appearing once. Sample: central memory CD4+ T cells from blood. These receptors all come from a woman younger than 35 in good health. The CDR3 runs from the conserved cysteine through the conserved F or W. D genes are given only for firm matches. Not all rows give a size; the values are once, few, many and, for expanded clones, a class.

J gene: TRBJ2-2; V gene: TRBV5-6; clone size: .; D gene: TRBD2; CDR3 protein: CASSSLSGRGTGELFF
J gene: TRBJ2-3; V gene: TRBV4-2; clone size: .; D gene: TRBD2; CDR3 protein: CASSQNPHGAGGPSDTQYF
J gene: TRBJ2-5; V gene: TRBV7-2; clone size: .; D gene: TRBD2; CDR3 protein: CASSSNSGLQETQYF
J gene: TRBJ2-7; V gene: TRBV14; clone size: few; D gene: TRBD2; CDR3 protein: CASRAGTSGREYF
J gene: TRBJ2-7; V gene: TRBV27; clone size: .; D gene: .; CDR3 protein: CASSGGYYSYEQYF
J gene: TRBJ2-5; V gene: TRBV28; clone size: .; D gene: .; CDR3 protein: CASSLSAGIQETQYF
J gene: TRBJ2-3; V gene: TRBV5-4; clone size: few; D gene: TRBD1; CDR3 protein: CASSLDRGTDTQYF
J gene: TRBJ2-7; V gene: TRBV19; clone size: once; D gene: TRBD2; CDR3 protein: CASSITGRTYEQYF
J gene: TRBJ2-1; V gene: TRBV7-9; clone size: few; D gene: TRBD2; CDR3 protein: CASSPLGRASEQFF
J gene: TRBJ1-1; V gene: TRBV29-1; clone size: .; D gene: TRBD1; CDR3 protein: CSAGTGGVHTEAFF
J gene: TRBJ1-5; V gene: TRBV30; clone size: .; D gene: .; CDR3 protein: CAWSGGGIGNQPQHF
J gene: TRBJ2-3; V gene: TRBV15; clone size: once; D gene: .; CDR3 protein: CATSRDRDTSTDTQYF
J gene: TRBJ2-7; V gene: TRBV7-2; clone size: few; D gene: .; CDR3 protein: CASSPGTRTDEQYF
J gene: TRBJ1-2; V gene: TRBV7-9; clone size: few; D gene: .; CDR3 protein: CASSLNREGYTF
J gene: TRBJ1-5; V gene: TRBV18; clone size: .; D gene: .; CDR3 protein: CASSPQEGSNQPQHF
J gene: TRBJ1-1; V gene: TRBV19; clone size: few; D gene: TRBD1; CDR3 protein: CASSITHRGNTEAFF
J gene: TRBJ1-1; V gene: TRBV30; clone size: .; D gene: TRBD1; CDR3 protein: CAWSAGGAYTEAFF
J gene: TRBJ1-2; V gene: TRBV21-1; clone size: few; D gene: .; CDR3 protein: CASSNLTGSRYTF
J gene: TRBJ1-2; V gene: TRBV6-6; clone size: few; D gene: .; CDR3 protein: CATRPGEYGYTF
J gene: TRBJ2-5; V gene: TRBV7-2; clone size: .; D gene: TRBD1; CDR3 protein: CASSLDPGGEETQYF
J gene: TRBJ2-3; V gene: TRBV14; clone size: few; D gene: TRBD1; CDR3 protein: CASSQGGTGHADTQYF
J gene: TRBJ2-1; V gene: TRBV29-1; clone size: few; D gene: .; CDR3 protein: CSVVRRWAEQFF
J gene: TRBJ1-1; V gene: TRBV29-1; clone size: few; D gene: TRBD1; CDR3 protein: CSVVGFGQGGTEAFF
J gene: TRBJ1-5; V gene: TRBV6-6; clone size: few; D gene: .; CDR3 protein: CASSYLGQSNQPQHF
J gene: TRBJ2-1; V gene: TRBV7-9; clone size: .; D gene: .; CDR3 protein: CASSSSGDEQFF
J gene: TRBJ2-1; V gene: TRBV5-1; clone size: .; D gene: .; CDR3 protein: CASSLIEQGGEQFF
J gene: TRBJ1-1; V gene: TRBV5-1; clone size: .; D gene: TRBD1; CDR3 protein: CASSQGTGLSTEAFF
J gene: TRBJ2-7; V gene: TRBV19; clone size: few; D gene: TRBD1; CDR3 protein: CASSPLRTGGTYEQYF
J gene: TRBJ2-5; V gene: TRBV5-4; clone size: .; D gene: .; CDR3 protein: CASTRDLQETQYF
J gene: TRBJ2-7; V gene: TRBV6-5; clone size: few; D gene: TRBD1; CDR3 protein: CASSYFGRGRSYEQYF
J gene: TRBJ1-2; V gene: TRBV20-1; clone size: few; D gene: .; CDR3 protein: CSGLHRVGYTF
J gene: TRBJ1-1; V gene: TRBV2; clone size: .; D gene: .; CDR3 protein: CASTSGNRNTEAFF
J gene: TRBJ2-5; V gene: TRBV5-1; clone size: .; D gene: .; CDR3 protein: CASSLVPAGRGETQYF
J gene: TRBJ2-5; V gene: TRBV5-4; clone size: .; D gene: .; CDR3 protein: CASRGTAGPQYF
J gene: TRBJ1-2; V gene: TRBV4-1; clone size: .; D gene: .; CDR3 protein: CASSQGDSYYGYTF
J gene: TRBJ1-1; V gene: TRBV28; clone size: few; D gene: TRBD1; CDR3 protein: CASKTGQGMNTEAFF
J gene: TRBJ2-7; V gene: TRBV5-1; clone size: once; D gene: TRBD2; CDR3 protein: CASSSGLGVYEQYF
J gene: TRBJ1-5; V gene: TRBV28; clone size: .; D gene: TRBD1; CDR3 protein: CASSSGTGDMKPQHF
J gene: TRBJ2-2; V gene: TRBV5-4; clone size: .; D gene: TRBD2; CDR3 protein: CASSLETSGNTGELFF
J gene: TRBJ1-2; V gene: TRBV28; clone size: .; D gene: TRBD1; CDR3 protein: CASSPGQALYGYTF
J gene: TRBJ2-3; V gene: TRBV7-3; clone size: .; D gene: .; CDR3 protein: CASSSRADTQYF
J gene: TRBJ2-3; V gene: TRBV29-1; clone size: few; D gene: TRBD1; CDR3 protein: CSAGTGTGGSNTQYF
J gene: TRBJ1-1; V gene: TRBV11-3; clone size: few; D gene: .; CDR3 protein: CASSPRWNTEAFF
J gene: TRBJ2-1; V gene: TRBV6-5; clone size: few; D gene: TRBD2; CDR3 protein: CASRRKREPYNEQFF
J gene: TRBJ2-7; V gene: TRBV7-8; clone size: few; D gene: TRBD2; CDR3 protein: CASTLSGISYEQYF
J gene: TRBJ2-3; V gene: TRBV5-1; clone size: few; D gene: .; CDR3 protein: CASSSNVKTDTQYF
J gene: TRBJ1-1; V gene: TRBV18; clone size: few; D gene: TRBD1; CDR3 protein: CASSPGQGMNTEAFF
J gene: TRBJ1-2; V gene: TRBV29-1; clone size: few; D gene: .; CDR3 protein: CSVDGNYGYTF
J gene: TRBJ2-1; V gene: TRBV4-1; clone size: few; D gene: .; CDR3 protein: CASSQVVGAYNEQFF
J gene: TRBJ2-7; V gene: TRBV19; clone size: .; D gene: TRBD1; CDR3 protein: CASSTGTGAEEQYF
J gene: TRBJ2-1; V gene: TRBV28; clone size: few; D gene: TRBD2; CDR3 protein: CASSFGLAGNEQFF
J gene: TRBJ2-1; V gene: TRBV9; clone size: few; D gene: .; CDR3 protein: CASSPRTITSNNEQFF
J gene: TRBJ2-1; V gene: TRBV6-1; clone size: once; D gene: TRBD2; CDR3 protein: CASSAGGPSEQFF
J gene: TRBJ2-6; V gene: TRBV27; clone size: .; D gene: TRBD1; CDR3 protein: CASSRPGQGFSGANVLTF
J gene: TRBJ2-7; V gene: TRBV29-1; clone size: .; D gene: TRBD2; CDR3 protein: CSVSRLAGVPYEQYF
J gene: TRBJ2-3; V gene: TRBV7-2; clone size: .; D gene: TRBD2; CDR3 protein: CASSLNSGLTDTQYF
J gene: TRBJ2-7; V gene: TRBV11-2; clone size: few; D gene: .; CDR3 protein: CASSAIQGYEQYF
J gene: TRBJ2-7; V gene: TRBV6-5; clone size: few; D gene: TRBD2; CDR3 protein: CASRLTSGRSNEQYF
J gene: TRBJ2-7; V gene: TRBV6-5; clone size: few; D gene: .; CDR3 protein: CASRTGHRAYEQYF
J gene: TRBJ1-3; V gene: TRBV4-3; clone size: .; D gene: .; CDR3 protein: CASSQGITDRNTIYF